The TCR beta chain under discussion was sequenced for a study of blood T cell repertoires in COVID-19. Study context: T cells, B-cell-depleted T cells, or PBMCs provided the cDNA or gDNA that served as material.

TCRdb's copy holds only in-frame clones and misses some; the assay was immunoSEQ multiplex PCR. In the table there are about 300,000 clones, about 87% of which are singletons. The V and J ends lost 5 bases and 4 bases, in that order; junction bases with no gene match: 6. The CDR3 has 16 amino acids. Germline V gene lookup returns CDR1 PRHDT and CDR2 FYEKMQ (reference sequence). The sequence was obtained from a woman in her thirties who had recovered from COVID-19. Specimen: peripheral blood. V usage is TRBV13 and J usage is TRBJ2-6; 9 bases line up with TRBD1. The CDR3 loop reads CASSRTGELGANVLTF. The DNA for the CDR3 is TGTGCCAGCAGCCGGACAGGGGAACTGGGGGCCAACGTCCTGACTTTC. The variable domain in full, completed from reference TRBV13 and TRBJ2-6, reads AAGVIQSPRHLIKEKRETATLKCYPIPRHDTVYWYQQGPGQDPQFLISFYEKMQSDKGSIPDRFSAQQFSDYHSELNMSSLELGDSALYFCASSRTGELGANVLTFGAGSRLTVL.